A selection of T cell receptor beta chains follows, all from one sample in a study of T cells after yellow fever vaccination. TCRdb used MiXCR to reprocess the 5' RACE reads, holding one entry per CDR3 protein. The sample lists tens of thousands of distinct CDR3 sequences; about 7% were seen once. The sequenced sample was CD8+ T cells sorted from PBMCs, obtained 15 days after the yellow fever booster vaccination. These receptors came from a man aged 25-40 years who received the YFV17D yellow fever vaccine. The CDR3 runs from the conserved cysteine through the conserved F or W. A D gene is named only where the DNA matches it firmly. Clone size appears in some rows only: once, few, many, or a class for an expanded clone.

DNA: TGTGCCAGCAGTGTAGTCGTGAGCTCCTACGAGCAGTACTTC; CDR3: CASSVVVSSYEQYF; size: many; J: TRBJ2-7; V: TRBV2; D: .
DNA: TGTGCCAGCTCACCAAATCTGGGTAATGAGCAGTTCTTC; CDR3: CASSPNLGNEQFF; size: .; J: TRBJ2-1; V: TRBV18; D: .
DNA: TGCAGTGCTTCCGGGACAGATACCTACGAGCAGTACTTC; CDR3: CSASGTDTYEQYF; size: many; J: TRBJ2-7; V: TRBV20-1; D: TRBD1
DNA: TGTGCCAGCAGCCACGGGGATGTAACTGAAGCTTTCTTT; CDR3: CASSHGDVTEAFF; size: many; J: TRBJ1-1; V: TRBV6-1; D: .
DNA: TGTGCCAGCAGCTACTCCGGGACAGTCTACAATGAGCAGTTCTTC; CDR3: CASSYSGTVYNEQFF; size: .; J: TRBJ2-1; V: TRBV7-6; D: TRBD1
DNA: TGCTGCTTCTGGGGCCAGACTCCGGTCTACAATGAGCAGTTCTTC; CDR3: CCFWGQTPVYNEQFF; size: .; J: TRBJ2-1; V: TRBV20-1; D: .
DNA: TGTGCCAGCAGCGTAGAGGGGGAGGGCGAGCAGTACTTC; CDR3: CASSVEGEGEQYF; size: few; J: TRBJ2-7; V: TRBV9; D: .
DNA: TGTGCCAGCACACGGGGAACCTCCTACAATGAGCAGTTCTTC; CDR3: CASTRGTSYNEQFF; size: many; J: TRBJ2-1; V: TRBV6-5; D: .
DNA: TGTGCCAGCAGCTCGAGACTAGCGGGAGCTCTATTCACAGATACGCAGTATTTT; CDR3: CASSSRLAGALFTDTQYF; size: few; J: TRBJ2-3; V: TRBV13; D: TRBD2
DNA: TGCGCCAGCAGCCAAGTGGTAGCTAGCGGGAGGGCATATTCCGGCGGGGAGCTGTTTTTT; CDR3: CASSQVVASGRAYSGGELFF; size: few; J: TRBJ2-2; V: TRBV4-3; D: TRBD2
DNA: TGTGCCAGCAGTGAATATAAGGGCCGGCGGGGACTAGATCTACCCTACGAGCAGTACTTC; CDR3: CASSEYKGRRGLDLPYEQYF; size: many; J: TRBJ2-7; V: TRBV25-1; D: TRBD2
DNA: TGTGCCAGCAGGGATCCATATGGCTACACCTTC; CDR3: CASRDPYGYTF; size: .; J: TRBJ1-2; V: TRBV6-1; D: .
DNA: TGTGCCAGCCTCGGGGCTGGTCCCGGGGAGCTGTTTTTT; CDR3: CASLGAGPGELFF; size: many; J: TRBJ2-2; V: TRBV11-2; D: .
DNA: TGTGCCAGCAGCTTGACCCATGCCCATACAGATACGCAGTATTTT; CDR3: CASSLTHAHTDTQYF; size: .; J: TRBJ2-3; V: TRBV7-2; D: .
DNA: TGCAGCGTTGGGACTAGCGAGAGCTCCTACGAGCAGTACTTC; CDR3: CSVGTSESSYEQYF; size: many; J: TRBJ2-7; V: TRBV29-1; D: TRBD2
DNA: TGTGCCTGGAGTAAACAGAGATCCTACAATGAGCAGTTCTTC; CDR3: CAWSKQRSYNEQFF; size: once; J: TRBJ2-1; V: TRBV30; D: .
DNA: TGTGCCAGCAGCAACGGACGAGATACGCAGTATTTT; CDR3: CASSNGRDTQYF; size: many; J: TRBJ2-3; V: TRBV9; D: .
DNA: TGTGCCAGCAGCCAAGAAGCCCTAGGAGCGGGAGAGGGTCAGACCCAGTACTTC; CDR3: CASSQEALGAGEGQTQYF; size: many; J: TRBJ2-5; V: TRBV3-1; D: TRBD2
DNA: TGTGCCAGTAGTATCGTCTGGACAGATAATGAAAAACTGTTTTTT; CDR3: CASSIVWTDNEKLFF; size: many; J: TRBJ1-4; V: TRBV19; D: .
DNA: TGTGCCAGCAGCAGGGTGGGGTCCAATGAGCAGTTCTTC; CDR3: CASSRVGSNEQFF; size: many; J: TRBJ2-1; V: TRBV25-1; D: .
DNA: TGCAGTGCTTTAGACGGGGCTAGCACAGATACGCAGTATTTT; CDR3: CSALDGASTDTQYF; size: many; J: TRBJ2-3; V: TRBV20-1; D: .
DNA: TGTGCCAGCACCATTATTGGCGATTCACCCCTCCACTTT; CDR3: CASTIIGDSPLHF; size: many; J: TRBJ1-6; V: TRBV7-8; D: .
DNA: TGTGCCAGCAGCAAACCGGGACAGGGTTTGAATGAGCAGTTCTTC; CDR3: CASSKPGQGLNEQFF; size: many; J: TRBJ2-1; V: TRBV27; D: TRBD1
DNA: TGTGCCAGCAGTTCACGGGAGCGGGGGACACCCGGGAACAATGAGCAGTTCTTC; CDR3: CASSSRERGTPGNNEQFF; size: many; J: TRBJ2-1; V: TRBV25-1; D: TRBD2
DNA: TGCGCCAGCAATTGGGACAACTCCTACGAGCAGTACTTC; CDR3: CASNWDNSYEQYF; size: .; J: TRBJ2-7; V: TRBV5-1; D: .
DNA: TGTGCCAGCAGTCTACATGCCTACGAGCAGTACTTC; CDR3: CASSLHAYEQYF; size: many; J: TRBJ2-7; V: TRBV6-6; D: .
DNA: TGTGCCTGGAGTGTACGAAGGGGGAAAACTGAAGCTTTCTTT; CDR3: CAWSVRRGKTEAFF; size: few; J: TRBJ1-1; V: TRBV30; D: .
DNA: TGTGCCAGCAATCTAGCGGGAGACTCTGACGAGCAGTACTTC; CDR3: CASNLAGDSDEQYF; size: .; J: TRBJ2-7; V: TRBV3-1; D: TRBD2
DNA: TGTGCCAGCAGTTGGAGTAGCGGGAGGGCCGTCTACGAGCAGTACTTC; CDR3: CASSWSSGRAVYEQYF; size: .; J: TRBJ2-7; V: TRBV27; D: TRBD2
DNA: TGTGCCAGCAGCCCGGCGGCAGGCTACGAGCAGTACTTC; CDR3: CASSPAAGYEQYF; size: .; J: TRBJ2-7; V: TRBV7-7; D: .
DNA: TGTGCCAGCAGCGTTCGAGCCCGGGACTACGCCTACAATGAGCAGTTCTTC; CDR3: CASSVRARDYAYNEQFF; size: .; J: TRBJ2-1; V: TRBV5-5; D: TRBD2
DNA: TGTGCCAGCAGCTTAGGACAGGGGGCGCTCGGCTACACCTTC; CDR3: CASSLGQGALGYTF; size: many; J: TRBJ1-2; V: TRBV7-9; D: TRBD1
DNA: TGTGCCAGCAGTTTCCAGGGGGCGTCTGTCACCTTC; CDR3: CASSFQGASVTF; size: many; J: TRBJ1-2; V: TRBV27; D: TRBD1
DNA: TGCAGTGCTAGAGGCACGACCGGAGTAGAAGCTTTCTTT; CDR3: CSARGTTGVEAFF; size: many; J: TRBJ1-1; V: TRBV20-1; D: .
DNA: TGTGCCACATCGTATGGTGAGCAGTTCTTC; CDR3: CATSYGEQFF; size: many; J: TRBJ2-1; V: TRBV25-1; D: .
DNA: TGTGCCAGCAACAGACTGACAGGAAGATCCTACGAGCAGTACTTC; CDR3: CASNRLTGRSYEQYF; size: many; J: TRBJ2-7; V: TRBV11-2; D: .
DNA: TGTGCCAGCAGCCCTGGGACAGGGGCTGGCAATCAGCCCCAGCATTTT; CDR3: CASSPGTGAGNQPQHF; size: many; J: TRBJ1-5; V: TRBV7-8; D: TRBD1
DNA: TGTGCCAGCAGTTCCGGGACTAGCGGGCCCTACTCGGTTTACGAGCAGTACTTC; CDR3: CASSSGTSGPYSVYEQYF; size: many; J: TRBJ2-7; V: TRBV25-1; D: TRBD2
DNA: TGCGCCAGCAGCTTGGGGTTTACATTGCGGGAGGGCCAAAATGAGCAGTTCTTC; CDR3: CASSLGFTLREGQNEQFF; size: many; J: TRBJ2-1; V: TRBV5-1; D: TRBD2
DNA: TGCAGTGCTACTGGGGGTTTTAACGGCTACACCTTC; CDR3: CSATGGFNGYTF; size: many; J: TRBJ1-2; V: TRBV20-1; D: .
DNA: TGTGCCAGCAGTTCATCTGGGGACATTCAGTACTTC; CDR3: CASSSSGDIQYF; size: many; J: TRBJ2-4; V: TRBV28; D: .
DNA: TGTGCCAGCAGCCAAGAGTTATCAGATACGCAGTATTTT; CDR3: CASSQELSDTQYF; size: many; J: TRBJ2-3; V: TRBV14; D: .
DNA: TGTGCCAGCAGCGCAACCTGGGACACCGACATTCAGTACTTC; CDR3: CASSATWDTDIQYF; size: many; J: TRBJ2-4; V: TRBV7-9; D: .
DNA: TGTGCCAGCAGTCGAACAGGGATCTACGAGCAGTACTTC; CDR3: CASSRTGIYEQYF; size: few; J: TRBJ2-7; V: TRBV27; D: .
DNA: TGTGCCAGCAGCTTAATCGGGGGAAATCAGCCCCAGCATTTT; CDR3: CASSLIGGNQPQHF; size: many; J: TRBJ1-5; V: TRBV7-8; D: .
DNA: TGTGCCAGCAGTGCCGGTCAGCCCCAGCATTTT; CDR3: CASSAGQPQHF; size: many; J: TRBJ1-5; V: TRBV6-2/TRBV6-3; D: .
DNA: TGTGCCAGCAGGCCCACCTTAGCGGGAGTGGAGACCCAGTACTTC; CDR3: CASRPTLAGVETQYF; size: .; J: TRBJ2-5; V: TRBV9; D: TRBD2
DNA: TGTGCCAGCAGAGCGGGGGGTGGGAATGAGCAGTTCTTC; CDR3: CASRAGGGNEQFF; size: .; J: TRBJ2-1; V: TRBV28; D: TRBD2
DNA: TGTGCCAGCAGCTTAGAAGGGTGGCATGAGCAGTTCTTC; CDR3: CASSLEGWHEQFF; size: .; J: TRBJ2-1; V: TRBV11-2; D: .
DNA: TGTGCCAGCAGTCAGGACCTAAATGGGGATACGCAGTATTTT; CDR3: CASSQDLNGDTQYF; size: many; J: TRBJ2-3; V: TRBV6-5; D: .
DNA: TGTGCCAGTACACCCTTCCAGGGGGCCTATCAGCCCCAGCATTTT; CDR3: CASTPFQGAYQPQHF; size: .; J: TRBJ1-5; V: TRBV19; D: TRBD1